This TCR beta chain was captured by sequencing in a study of blood T cell repertoires in COVID-19. For the study at large: Specimens from acute and convalescent COVID-19 originated in the United States, Italy and Spain. Nucleic acid was either cDNA or gDNA, and it came from T cells, B-cell-depleted T cells, or PBMCs.

The V gene lost 1 base and the J gene lost 4 bases, with 10 bases spanning the gap. This CDR3 is built from 14 residues. Germline CDR1 reads PRHDT; CDR2 reads FYEKMQ (reference sequence). Repertoires were generated with immunoSEQ multiplex PCR, while TCRdb's copy carries only in-frame clones and drops some. This table holds around 250,000 clones, about 91% found once. The TCR comes from a woman in her forties with acute COVID-19. The V call is TRBV13, the J call TRBJ1-1; D is ambiguous. Sequencing used PBMCs or T cells enriched from blood (not recorded which). The CDR3 loop reads CASSLARPPTEAFF. CDR3 sequence (DNA): TGTGCCAGCAGCTTAGCGCGGCCCCCCACTGAAGCTTTCTTT.